This T cell receptor (beta chain) is drawn from a study of circulating and synovial CD4+ cells in juvenile arthritis. Study results and caveats: Compared with bulk blood, circulating pathogenic-like lymphocytes shared substantially more CDR3 sequences with synovial T cells.

With V trimmed by 5 bases and J by 4 bases, 15 bases remained unmatched. The CDR3 is 17 amino acids. Germline V gives CDR1 SGHVS, CDR2 FQNEAQ. About this clone itself: What it binds is not known.

Here immunoSEQ multiplex PCR was the method, and the copy in TCRdb shows in-frame clones only, minus some. This table holds 15,000 to 20,000 clones, around 91% found once. Sequenced: CD4+ T cells from blood. The receptor was isolated from a human donor with juvenile idiopathic arthritis. This rearrangement joins TRBV7-8 to TRBJ1-1; 8 nucleotides match TRBD1. CDR3 sequence (DNA): TGTGCCAGCAGCCTGAGAGGGGCAGGGGGCGGACGCACTGAAGCTTTCTTT. This sequence encodes CASSLRGAGGGRTEAFF.